The rows below give T cell receptor beta chains drawn from one sample of a study of shared clonotypes between healthy human individuals. Repertoires were generated with immunoSEQ multiplex PCR, while TCRdb's copy carries only in-frame clones and drops some. The sample shows some 1.4 million clones, roughly 96% of them seen only once. The specimen sequenced was naive CD4+ T cells sorted from blood. Receptors were obtained from a man younger than 45 in good health. CDR3s include the opening cysteine and the closing phenylalanine or tryptophan. D genes are given only for firm matches. Clone size is not always given. Where it is, it says once, few, many or a class for expanded clones.

clone size | J gene | V gene | D gene | CDR3 protein | CDR3 DNA
. | TRBJ2-5 | TRBV9 | TRBD1 | CASSPDRGREETQYF | TGTGCCAGCAGCCCAGACAGGGGGAGGGAAGAGACCCAGTACTTC
. | TRBJ1-1 | TRBV19 | TRBD1 | CASSPQGRGQGAEAFF | TGTGCCAGTAGCCCTCAGGGCAGGGGACAGGGGGCTGAAGCTTTCTTT
. | TRBJ1-5 | TRBV4-1 | . | CASSQGAGASQPQHF | TGCGCCAGCAGCCAAGGAGCAGGGGCTAGTCAGCCCCAGCATTTT
. | TRBJ2-1 | TRBV2 | TRBD2 | CASTVLAVLYNEQFF | TGTGCCAGCACGGTACTAGCGGTCCTCTACAATGAGCAGTTCTTC
. | TRBJ1-2 | TRBV6-5 | TRBD1 | CASSLDRVLSYGYTF | TGTGCCAGCAGCCTTGACAGGGTCCTCAGCTATGGCTACACCTTC
. | TRBJ1-5 | TRBV6-6 | . | CASSYSSGRAGKPQHF | TGTGCCAGCAGTTACTCCTCGGGCAGGGCGGGGAAGCCCCAGCATTTT
. | TRBJ2-2 | TRBV7-9 | . | CASSSRAGTNTGELFF | TGTGCCAGCAGCTCCCGAGCGGGCACGAACACCGGGGAGCTGTTTTTT
. | TRBJ2-5 | TRBV5-1 | . | CASSPGLREETQYF | TGCGCCAGCAGCCCCGGCCTCCGAGAAGAGACCCAGTACTTC
. | TRBJ1-1 | TRBV11-2 | . | CASSSQSPTEAFF | TGTGCCAGCAGCTCCCAATCCCCCACTGAAGCTTTCTTT
. | TRBJ1-1 | TRBV6-1 | . | CASSEVARAEAFF | TGTGCCAGCAGTGAAGTTGCGAGGGCTGAAGCTTTCTTT
. | TRBJ2-5 | TRBV14 | . | CASSHWEPPETQYF | TGTGCCAGCAGCCACTGGGAGCCTCCAGAGACCCAGTACTTC
. | TRBJ2-5 | TRBV7-9 | TRBD2 | CASSLGDYVQETQYF | TGTGCCAGCAGCTTAGGGGACTACGTCCAAGAGACCCAGTACTTC
once | TRBJ2-1 | TRBV28 | . | CASYRNGGSSYNEQFF | TGTGCCAGCTACAGAAATGGGGGTAGCTCCTACAATGAGCAGTTCTTC
. | TRBJ2-7 | TRBV7-7 | . | CASSAAGREHEQYF | TGTGCTAGCAGCGCGGCGGGACGGGAGCACGAGCAGTACTTC
. | TRBJ2-2 | TRBV9 | . | CASSVAQSFPGELFF | TGTGCCAGCAGCGTAGCTCAAAGCTTCCCCGGGGAGCTGTTTTTT
. | TRBJ2-5 | TRBV6-5 | TRBD2 | CAPGLPQETQYF | TGTGCCCCGGGACTACCCCAAGAGACCCAGTACTTC
. | TRBJ2-7 | TRBV11-3 | . | CASSKGQTYEQYF | TGTGCCAGTTCGAAAGGACAGACCTACGAGCAGTACTTC
. | TRBJ2-5 | TRBV29-1 | . | CSVVGGADETQYF | TGCAGCGTCGTTGGTGGGGCAGACGAGACCCAGTACTTC
. | TRBJ1-5 | TRBV19 | . | CASTKRGDQPQHF | TGTGCCAGTACCAAAAGAGGAGATCAGCCCCAGCATTTT
. | TRBJ2-5 | TRBV2 | . | CASRTGRETQYF | TGTGCCAGCAGGACGGGGAGAGAGACCCAGTACTTC
. | TRBJ1-3 | TRBV5-6 | TRBD1 | CASSRGPGNTIYF | TGTGCCAGCAGCAGGGGGCCTGGAAACACCATATATTTT
. | TRBJ1-2 | TRBV5-6 | TRBD1 | CASSADRRYGYTF | TGTGCCAGCAGCGCGGACAGGAGGTATGGCTACACCTTC
. | TRBJ2-7 | TRBV6-4 | TRBD2 | CASSDSKRDTVAGGTYEQYF | TGTGCCAGCAGTGACTCGAAACGGGACACAGTAGCGGGAGGGACCTACGAGCAGTACTTC
. | TRBJ2-2 | TRBV9 | . | CASSASRGSGQVWDTGELFF | TGTGCCAGCAGCGCCAGTCGGGGTAGCGGACAAGTCTGGGACACCGGGGAGCTGTTTTTT
. | TRBJ2-1 | TRBV5-4 | TRBD2 | CASSLPGLAGDEQFF | TGTGCCAGCAGCTTGCCGGGACTAGCGGGAGATGAGCAGTTCTTC
. | TRBJ2-1 | TRBV5-1 | TRBD1 | CASSGRGQSEVAFF | TGCGCCAGCAGCGGCCGGGGACAGTCGGAGGTGGCGTTCTTC
once | TRBJ1-2 | TRBV4-1 | . | CASSQDQGRANYGYTF | TGCGCCAGCAGCCAAGATCAGGGCAGGGCTAACTATGGCTACACCTTC
. | TRBJ2-2 | TRBV5-4 | . | CASSINRGFNTGELFF | TGTGCCAGCAGCATTAATCGGGGGTTTAACACCGGGGAGCTGTTTTTT
. | TRBJ2-3 | TRBV7-2 | TRBD2 | CASRWGGRVTDTQYF | TGTGCCAGCAGGTGGGGCGGGAGGGTAACAGATACGCAGTATTTT
. | TRBJ1-4 | TRBV25-1 | . | CASSESASGWAEEKLFF | TGTGCCAGCAGTGAATCGGCTTCGGGTTGGGCAGAAGAAAAACTGTTTTTT
. | TRBJ1-4 | TRBV28 | TRBD1 | CASSRLTGLDEKLFF | TGTGCCAGCAGCCGGTTGACAGGGTTAGATGAAAAACTGTTTTTT
. | TRBJ2-7 | TRBV28 | . | CASTTTGFYEQYF | TGTGCCAGCACCACGACAGGTTTCTACGAGCAGTACTTC
. | TRBJ2-7 | TRBV27 | TRBD2 | CASSLRGLATYEQYF | TGTGCCAGCAGTTTACGTGGACTAGCGACCTACGAGCAGTACTTC
. | TRBJ2-1 | TRBV7-9 | TRBD2 | CASSLGLAGYNEQFF | TGTGCCAGCAGCCTAGGACTAGCGGGGTACAATGAGCAGTTCTTC
. | TRBJ2-7 | TRBV15 | . | CATSRDSAYEQYF | TGTGCCACCAGCAGAGATTCCGCCTACGAGCAGTACTTC
. | TRBJ2-5 | TRBV4-1 | . | CASSQSGGIQETQYF | TGCGCCAGCAGCCAAAGTGGGGGTATCCAAGAGACCCAGTACTTC
. | TRBJ2-1 | TRBV18 | . | CASSPQTGAIHNEQFF | TGTGCCAGCTCACCCCAGACGGGAGCAATCCACAATGAGCAGTTCTTC
. | TRBJ2-5 | TRBV18 | TRBD1 | CASSLGPGQGAETQYF | TGTGCCAGCTCACTCGGACCGGGACAGGGGGCAGAGACCCAGTACTTC
. | TRBJ2-5 | TRBV7-9 | TRBD2 | CASSLTSGALQETQYF | TGTGCCAGCAGCCTCACTAGCGGGGCCCTCCAAGAGACCCAGTACTTC
. | TRBJ2-1 | TRBV19 | TRBD2 | CASRSGLGASNEQFF | TGTGCCAGTAGATCGGGACTAGGGGCCAGCAATGAGCAGTTCTTC
. | TRBJ2-2 | TRBV9 | . | CASSVKIGANTGELFF | TGTGCCAGCAGCGTAAAAATAGGGGCGAACACCGGGGAGCTGTTTTTT
. | TRBJ2-7 | TRBV27 | . | CASSITGGYYEQYF | TGTGCCAGCAGTATCACCGGGGGATACTACGAGCAGTACTTC
once | TRBJ2-1 | TRBV10-3 | . | CAISDGAPHEQFF | TGTGCCATCAGTGACGGCGCCCCCCACGAGCAGTTCTTC
. | TRBJ1-1 | TRBV19 | . | CASTIAGTLLRNTEAFF | TGTGCCAGTACTATAGCCGGGACACTTCTACGGAACACTGAAGCTTTCTTT
. | TRBJ2-7 | TRBV18 | TRBD2 | CASSPLPGTSYSYEQYF | TGTGCCAGCTCACCACTACCCGGGACTAGCTACTCCTACGAGCAGTACTTC